This TCR beta chain comes out of a study of cytomegalovirus exposure and HLA in healthy donors. About the study: An earlier analysis found fewer than 120 million unique TCR beta sequences from about 190 million T cells. Study-level points and caveats: Later analysis associated a missense DCLRE1C variant with TCR beta V- and J-gene trimming. Several of the most significant clusters appeared, in a later analysis, to be linked to common viral pathogens.

Points on this clone: Its antigen remains unidentified.

CDR3 size: 14 residues. Germline CDR1 SGHKS, CDR2 YYEKEE (reference sequence). The V gene end was trimmed by 4 bases and the J gene end by 4 bases; junction bases not matched to a gene: 3. The PCR contained 60 Vbeta and 13 Jbeta primers. Profiling relied on immunoSEQ multiplex PCR, and the TCRdb table lists in-frame clones only, not all of them. Of 150,000 to 200,000 clones listed, roughly 87% are singletons. Sequencing was performed on PBMCs. This sequence was found in a middle-aged man in good health and CMV-seronegative. The V and J genes are TRBV5-5 and TRBJ2-1, with TRBD1 matching 9 bases. This CDR3 reads CASSQGQGYNEQFF. CDR3 in DNA: TGTGCCAGCAGCCAGGGACAGGGATACAATGAGCAGTTCTTC.